Sequencing of this T cell receptor (beta chain) was carried out in a study of blood T cell repertoires in COVID-19. Source study methods: Amplified reference gene primers provided the basis for estimating nucleated cell counts. Profiled with immunoSEQ multiplex PCR; TCRdb holds only in-frame clones, not every one. V, J and clone size reflect that table, while D and trimming were determined from the DNA. The sample has some 96,000 clones, more than 75% seen once; the top ten hold about 13%. Germline loops: CDR1 SGHTA, CDR2 FQGNSA. Losses at the gene ends were 3 bases for V and 13 bases for J; bases not matched to a gene: 5. CDR3 size: 14 residues. There are a few counts of this clone.

This clonotype was obtained from a human donor in a cohort sampled during active COVID-19. The V gene is TRBV7-2, the J gene TRBJ1-6; 11 positions agree with TRBD1. The specimen sequenced was peripheral blood. CDR3 in amino acids: CASSFRTGGSPLHF. The CDR3 region has the DNA TGTGCCAGCAGCTTTAGGACAGGGGGCAGCCCCCTCCACTTT.